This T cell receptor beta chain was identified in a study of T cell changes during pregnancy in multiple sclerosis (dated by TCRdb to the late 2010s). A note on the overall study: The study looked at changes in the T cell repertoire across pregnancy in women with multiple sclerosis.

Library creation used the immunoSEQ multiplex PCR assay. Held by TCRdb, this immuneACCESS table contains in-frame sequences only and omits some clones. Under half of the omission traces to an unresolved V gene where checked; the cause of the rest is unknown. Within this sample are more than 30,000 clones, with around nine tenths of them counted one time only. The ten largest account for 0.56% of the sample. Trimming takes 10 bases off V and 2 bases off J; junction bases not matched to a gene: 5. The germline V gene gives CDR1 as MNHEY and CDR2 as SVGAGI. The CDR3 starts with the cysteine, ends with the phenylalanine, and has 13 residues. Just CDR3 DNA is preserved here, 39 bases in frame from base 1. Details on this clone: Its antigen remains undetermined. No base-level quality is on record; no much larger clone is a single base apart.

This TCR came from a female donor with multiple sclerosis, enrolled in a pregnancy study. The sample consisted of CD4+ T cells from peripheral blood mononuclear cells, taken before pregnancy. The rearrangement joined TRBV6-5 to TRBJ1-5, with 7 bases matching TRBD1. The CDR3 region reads CATQGVGNQPQHF. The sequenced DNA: TGTGCCACCCAGGGGGTGGGCAATCAGCCCCAGCATTTT.